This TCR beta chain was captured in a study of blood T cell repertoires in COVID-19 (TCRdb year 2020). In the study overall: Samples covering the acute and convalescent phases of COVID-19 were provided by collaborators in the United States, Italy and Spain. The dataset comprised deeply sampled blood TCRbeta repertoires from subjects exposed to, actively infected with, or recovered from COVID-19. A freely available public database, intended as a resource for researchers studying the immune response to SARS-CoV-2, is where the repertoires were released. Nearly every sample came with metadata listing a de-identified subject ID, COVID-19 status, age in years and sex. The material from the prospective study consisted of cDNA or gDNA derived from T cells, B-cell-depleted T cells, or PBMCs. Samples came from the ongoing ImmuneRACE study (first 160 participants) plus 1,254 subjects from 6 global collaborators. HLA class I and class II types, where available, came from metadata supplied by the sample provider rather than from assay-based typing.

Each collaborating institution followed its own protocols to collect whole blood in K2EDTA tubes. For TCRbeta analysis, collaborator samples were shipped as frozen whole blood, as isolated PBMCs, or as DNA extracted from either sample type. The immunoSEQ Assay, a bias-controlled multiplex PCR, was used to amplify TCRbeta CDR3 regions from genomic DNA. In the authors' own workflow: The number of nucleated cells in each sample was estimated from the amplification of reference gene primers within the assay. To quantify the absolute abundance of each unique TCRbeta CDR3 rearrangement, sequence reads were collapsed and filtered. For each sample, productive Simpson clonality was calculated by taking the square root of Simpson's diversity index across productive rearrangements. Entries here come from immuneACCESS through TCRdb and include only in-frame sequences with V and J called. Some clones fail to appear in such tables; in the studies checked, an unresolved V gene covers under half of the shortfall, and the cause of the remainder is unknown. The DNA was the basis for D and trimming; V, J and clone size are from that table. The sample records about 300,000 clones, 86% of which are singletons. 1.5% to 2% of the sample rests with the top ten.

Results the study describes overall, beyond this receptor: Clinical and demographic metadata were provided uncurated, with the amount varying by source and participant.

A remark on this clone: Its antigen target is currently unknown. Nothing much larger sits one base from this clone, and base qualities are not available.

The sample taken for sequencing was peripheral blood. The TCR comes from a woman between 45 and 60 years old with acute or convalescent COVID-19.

CDR3 loop: CASSLGSILYNEQFF. The sequenced DNA: TGTGCCAGCAGCTTAGGCAGTATTTTGTACAATGAGCAGTTCTTC. The chain links TRBV7-3 with TRBJ2-1, with the D gene uncertain. Inclusive of the bounding cysteine and phenylalanine, the CDR3 is 15 residues long. The CDR3 DNA has 45 bases and is translated from base 1. The V end loses 2 bases and the J end loses 4 bases, and a stretch of 12 bases separates them. CDR1 and CDR2, per the germline V gene, are SGHTA and FQGTGA.